Presented here are 2 T cell receptor beta chains from one specimen sequenced in a study of T cells after yellow fever vaccination. TCRdb itself ran the 5' RACE reads through MiXCR, one entry per CDR3 protein. The data show about 350,000 distinct CDR3 sequences, roughly 7.5% seen once. This specimen consisted of PBMCs, obtained roughly 46 days after the first yellow fever vaccination. These receptors all come from a man aged 18 to 29 who received the YFV17D yellow fever vaccine.

This clonotype has only a few counts. This may be a read error: a much more frequent sequence differs by one nucleotide. The chain has TRBV7-2 and TRBJ2-2; D gene ambiguous. Germline V gives CDR1 SGHTA, CDR2 FQGNSA. There are 13 residues in the CDR3. V lost 4 bases and J lost 1, with 4 bases in between. The CDR3 DNA follows: TGTGCCAGCAGCTCACGGAACACCGGGGAGCTGTTTTTT. It is translated as CASSSRNTGELFF.

This sequence joins TRBV4-1 and TRBJ2-7; D unclear. Per the germline V gene, CDR1 is MGHRA and CDR2 is YSYEKL. The V gene lost 0 bases and the J gene lost 7 bases, with 7 bases spanning the gap. The CDR3 loop spans 12 amino acids. DNA of the CDR3: TGCGCCAGCAGCCAAGATTTTAGGGAGCAGTACTTC. This sequence encodes CASSQDFREQYF.